This entry describes one T cell receptor beta chain. The target of this receptor is not known. The data originate from a study of CXCR3-negative and CXCR3-positive naive CD8 T cells (dated 2019 in TCRdb). Looking at the study overall: Approximately 130 million TRB reads were obtained in total, roughly 1.5 +/- 0.3 million reads per library. The TRBV-TRBJ cluster analysis covered naive subsets from five or six donors and memory cells from 3 donors. Diversity and physicochemical repertoire analyses were performed on around 10 donors pooled from two independent experiments.

TCRdb names NextSeq 550 as the instrument used. The Human TCR Profiling Kit (MiLaboratory) was used to prepare UMI-labeled 5' RACE TRB cDNA libraries. The full amount of extracted RNA was used for cDNA synthesis, and the full amount of resulting cDNA was used for PCR amplification. Libraries were prepared in parallel with an identical number of PCR cycles. In the source study's methods: With a minimum of two reads required per UMI, MIGEC and MiXCR pulled out about 49,000 +/- 11,000 unique UMI-labeled TRB cDNA molecules from each library. Each library averaged about 40,000 +/- 10,000 functional in-frame TRB CDR3 nucleotide clonotypes without stop codons. After downsampling to 5000 UMI-labeled TRB molecules per sample, diversity metrics, including normalized Shannon-Wiener and Chao1, were computed in VDJtools. Clonotype-size-weighted physicochemical properties of the central five CDR3 residues (interaction energy, strength, volume and Kidera factor 4) were computed in VDJtools. The reads underwent TCRdb reprocessing, giving one record for each CDR3 protein sequence and no DNA. TCRdb's processing, not the authors', yielded these V and J calls. The table for this sample shows tens of thousands of distinct CDR3 sequences. More than 12% of the sample lies in the top ten.

For each CD8+ T cell subset, flow sorting was done in triplicate, and 300,000 or so cells per subset went directly into RLT lysis buffer. Peripheral blood mononuclear cells were isolated from buffy coats using standard density gradient centrifugation. Total RNA was extracted from sorted cells with an RNeasy Mini Kit. The paper as a whole reports these results and caveats: TRBV-TRBJ usage was similar between naive CXCR3-negative and CXCR3-positive cells from the same donor, while memory cells showed distinct patterns. Surface CD5, linked to self-reactivity in mice, was comparable between naive subsets; TCR interaction strength was therefore also inferred from TRB CDR3 physicochemical properties. Comparably high repertoire diversity was found in both naive subsets, whereas much lower repertoire diversity was found in memory CD8+ T cells. CXCR3 expression partially decreased after cryopreservation, so most assays used freshly isolated PBMCs.

The receptor's source is a human donor in good health. Some clones in this sample may be carry-over from other donors' samples. Sequenced sample: memory CD8+ T cells from blood. This sample's cell subset or site label indicates: conventional CD8+ memory T cells (TMEM), sorted as controls.

The CDR3 region reads CASSGRQGNTGELFF. The chain employs TRBV5-5 and TRBJ2-2; TCRdb picks TRBD1, but there is no DNA to check that call. For CDR1 and CDR2, the germline V gene (reference sequence) lists SGHKS and YYEKEE. Including the terminal cysteine and phenylalanine, the CDR3 comprises 15 residues. DNA is not on record.